This paragraph covers one TCR beta chain sequence. Antigen unknown. The source of the sample is a study of cytomegalovirus exposure and HLA in healthy donors. In the study overall: Both the 95 to 150 validation repertoires and the 666 first-cohort repertoires used the same platform, as reported by a later analysis. Whole-study results and caveats: The tendency of first-cohort TCR clusters to co-occur in the 120 validation repertoires was identified by a subsequent analysis. The classifier reportedly diagnosed cytomegalovirus status with high specificity and sensitivity.

The CDR3 covers 15 residues. Germline CDR1 and CDR2: MDHEN and SYDVKM. Trimming shortened V by 2 bases and J by 5 bases, and 15 bases separated the two germline ends. Profiled with immunoSEQ multiplex PCR; TCRdb holds only in-frame clones, not every one. The sample has about 220,000 clones; approximately 86% are singletons. This receptor was taken from a woman between 18 and 30 years old in good health and CMV-seronegative. This chain joins TRBV28 and TRBJ2-5; TRBD2 might be the D (6 bases). Sequenced sample: PBMCs. The CDR3 bases are TGTGCCAGCAGTTTAAATAGCGGAGGGCGGGAGACCCAGTACTTC. Protein product: CASSLNSGGRETQYF. The full variable domain, rest sourced from reference TRBV28 and TRBJ2-5, is DVKVTQSSRYLVKRTGEKVFLECVQDMDHENMFWYRQDPGLGLRLIYFSYDVKMKEKGDIPEGYSVSREKKERFSLILESASTNQTSMYLCASSLNSGGRETQYFGPGTRLLVL.